This passage covers 26 T cell receptor beta chains from one sample sequenced in a study of glioma-infiltrating T cells. Using RNA template, CDR3s of TCR alpha and beta were amplified with iRepertoire arm-PCR. Via MiXCR, TCRdb re-called the multiplex PCR reads, giving one row per CDR3 protein. The data show some 85,000 distinct CDR3 sequences, 20% to 25% seen once. Sequencing was performed on glioma tissue, nonneoplastic brain tissue, or PBMCs (not recorded which). The receptors come from a human donor with low-grade glioma or glioblastoma, undergoing nonglioma brain surgery, or in good health (not recorded which).

This clonotype was picked up many times. The chain uses TRBV6-1 and TRBJ1-3, with D possibly matching TRBD1 (5 bases). With 6 bases removed from V and 8 bases from J, the gap between germline ends came to 17 bases. Germline-derived CDR1 and CDR2 are MNHNS and SASEGT. This CDR3 has 14 residues. The chain's CDR3 is CASSSGATLDTIYF. The CDR3 DNA is TGTGCCAGCAGCAGCGGGGCTACCTTGGACACCATATATTTT.

This clonotype was found many times. This chain uses TRBV7-2 with TRBJ1-3, with D hard to call. Germline CDR1 and CDR2: SGHTA and FQGNSA. With 5 bases removed from V and 6 bases from J, the gap between germline ends came to 8 bases. This CDR3 region has 12 residues. As DNA, the CDR3 is TGTGCCAGCAGCCCCCCGGTAAACACCATATATTTT. Its translation: CASSPPVNTIYF. The whole variable domain, remainder taken from reference TRBV7-2 and TRBJ1-3, is GAGVSQSPSNKVTEKGKDVELRCDPISGHTALYWYRQSLGQGLEFLIYFQGNSAPDKSGLPSDRFSAERTGGSVSTLTIQRTQQEDSAVYLCASSPPVNTIYFGEGSWLTVV.

Notes on this clonotype: A much larger clone is a single base away; this may be a read error. The genes are TRBV3-1 and TRBJ1-2; D is uncertain. CDR1 LGHDT and CDR2 YNNKEL come from the germline V gene (reference sequence). The CDR3 runs to 14 residues. CDR3: CTSSHRWEGYGYTF. The CDR3 bases are TGTACCAGCAGCCACCGGTGGGAAGGCTATGGCTACACCTTC.

This clonotype was counted many times. The V gene is TRBV19, the J gene TRBJ2-5, with D maybe TRBD1 (7 bases). The CDR3 sequence is 15 residues long. The V gene's germline CDR1 is LNHDA and CDR2 SQIVND (reference sequence). The V gene lost 3 bases and the J gene lost 1 base, with 12 bases spanning the gap. CDR3 region: CASSIPGGTQETQYF. The CDR3 nucleotides read TGTGCCAGTAGTATTCCAGGGGGGACCCAAGAGACCCAGTACTTC.

This clonotype was observed at least ten times. The rearrangement links TRBV18 to TRBJ2-3, with 14 bases lining up with TRBD2. CDR3 length: 18 residues. Per germline, CDR1 KGHSH and CDR2 LQKENI. Trimming cost V 3 bases and J 3 bases; bases outside gene matches: 8. The CDR3 bases are TGTGCCAGCTCACCCCCTCGGGGGACTAGCGGGAGAACAGATACGCAGTATTTT. Translating gives CASSPPRGTSGRTDTQYF.

With regard to this clonotype: An end of the junction differs from the germline gene, which may be a read error. The genes are TRBV7-2 and TRBJ1-2; D is possibly TRBD1 (5 bases). Germline V gene lookup returns CDR1 SGHTA and CDR2 FQGNSA. This CDR3 region has 18 residues. The CDR3 sequence: CANSLGASRGERMDGYTF. CDR3 DNA: TGTGCCAACAGCTTAGGGGCCTCGCGGGGGGAGCGAATGGATGGCTACACCTTC.

This clonotype was counted ten times or more. This sequence joins TRBV29-1 and TRBJ2-3, with D perhaps TRBD1 (6 bases). Trimming cost V 5 bases and J 3 bases, with 15 bases left between them. This CDR3 region has 14 residues. Germline CDR1 SQVTM, CDR2 ANQGSEA. The CDR3, as DNA: TGCAGCGTTATGGACAGTTTCGGGACAGATACGCAGTATTTT. Translated, it gives CSVMDSFGTDTQYF.

This clonotype has a count of ten or more. The genes are TRBV20-1 and TRBJ2-5; D is possibly TRBD1 or TRBD2 (5 bases each). This CDR3 comprises 14 residues. Germline assignment: CDR1 DFQATT and CDR2 SNEGSKA (reference sequence). V was pared by 1 base and J by 4 bases, with 13 bases between. CDR3 region: CSARGYGGRETQYF. The CDR3 DNA follows: TGCAGTGCTAGAGGGTATGGGGGACGAGAGACCCAGTACTTC.

Many counts were recorded for this clonotype. The CDR3 is CASSQGRISSYNSPLHF. The CDR3 DNA is TGTGCCAGCTCACAAGGACGGATTAGCTCCTATAATTCACCCCTCCACTTT. The V and J genes are TRBV18 and TRBJ1-6, with D unclear. Deletions cut 4 bases from V and 0 bases from J, with 13 bases between. CDR1 and CDR2 (germline): KGHSH, LQKENI. The CDR3 spans 17 residues. Full variable domain (missing parts from reference TRBV18 and TRBJ1-6): NAGVMQNPRHLVRRRGQEARLRCSPMKGHSHVYWYRQLPEEGLKFMVYLQKENIIDESGMPKERFSAEFPKEGPSILRIQQVVRGDSAAYFCASSQGRISSYNSPLHFGNGTRLTVT.

In its sample, this clonotype was seen many times. The rearrangement links TRBV5-1 to TRBJ1-1; 7 bases are a match to TRBD1. With 4 bases clipped from V and 1 base from J, the junction kept 4 bases outside the gene matches. This CDR3 is 14 amino acids long. CDR1 and CDR2 from the germline V gene are SGHRS and YFSETQ. The CDR3 region is CASSLNRGNTEAFF. CDR3 sequence (DNA): TGCGCCAGCAGCCTTAACAGGGGGAACACTGAAGCTTTCTTT.

This clonotype was counted ten times or more. This rearrangement joins TRBV6-1 to TRBJ2-7; TRBD1 matches 12 bases. This CDR3 has 14 amino acids. Germline V lookup: CDR1 MNHNS, CDR2 SASEGT. After removal of 6 bases from V and 4 bases from J, the junction contained 4 bases not matched to a gene. The chain's CDR3 is CASRGTGGRYEQYF. CDR3 nucleotides: TGTGCCAGCAGGGGGACAGGGGGCCGGTACGAGCAGTACTTC.

This chain's CDR3 is CASSLSRNTIYF. DNA for the CDR3: TGTGCCAGCAGTTTAAGTAGAAACACCATATATTTT. The V and J genes are TRBV12-3 or TRBV12-4 and TRBJ1-3; D is unclear. Trimming took off 2 bases at V and 5 bases at J, with 4 bases between the two ends. This CDR3 region has 12 residues.

This clonotype was picked up many times. At one end the junction does not follow the germline gene, possibly because of a read error. This rearrangement joins TRBV18 to TRBJ1-1; TRBD1 is a possible D gene (6 bases). Germline V gene data show CDR1 as KGHSH and CDR2 as LQKENI. This CDR3 is built from 13 residues. CDR3 protein: CASSLNTGGGRHF. As DNA, the CDR3 is TGTGCCAGCTCACTTAACACCGGAGGGGGACGCCACTTT.

The genes are TRBV19 and TRBJ2-1; 8 nucleotides match TRBD1. The trim removed 0 bases at V and 3 bases at J, leaving 7 bases unmatched. The CDR3 runs 17 residues. From germline, CDR1 is LNHDA and CDR2 SQIVND (reference sequence). The CDR3 loop reads CASSIDLSGTGYNEQFF. DNA for the CDR3: TGTGCCAGTAGTATAGATCTATCTGGGACAGGCTACAATGAGCAGTTCTTC. Filled out from reference TRBV19 and TRBJ2-1, the complete variable domain reads DGGITQSPKYLFRKEGQNVTLSCEQNLNHDAMYWYRQDPGQGLRLIYYSQIVNDFQKGDIAEGYSVSREKKESFPLTVTSAQKNPTAFYLCASSIDLSGTGYNEQFFGPGTRLTVL.

This clonotype has more than one count but fewer than ten. CDR3 in DNA: TGTGCCAGCGGAACAGGGGGAACTGGAAACACCATATATTTT. Its protein product is CASGTGGTGNTIYF. This chain links TRBV6-6 with TRBJ1-3, with TRBD1 identical over 8 bases. This CDR3 spans 14 amino acids. Germline loops: CDR1 MNHNY, CDR2 SVGAGI (reference sequence). V lost 8 bases, J lost 2 bases, and 5 bases stayed unmatched.

This clonotype has at least ten counts. The chain uses TRBV27 and TRBJ2-3; D not resolved. V was trimmed by 0 bases and J by 3 bases, leaving 7 bases between them. This CDR3 contains 14 residues. Germline CDR1 is MNHEY and CDR2 is SMNVEV (reference sequence). CDR3 sequence reads: CASSLSSPTDTQYF. The CDR3 region has the DNA TGTGCCAGCAGTTTATCCTCTCCGACAGATACGCAGTATTTT.

This clonotype has a count of ten or more. This chain uses TRBV20-1 with TRBJ1-1, with TRBD1 as a possible D gene (6 bases). V dropped 1 base and J dropped 5 bases, with 14 bases sitting between them. CDR1 is DFQATT and CDR2 is SNEGSKA in the germline V gene (reference sequence). The CDR3 has 14 amino acids. The CDR3 DNA sequence: TGCAGTGCTAGAGTGGGGGGCGCGCAGACTGAAGCTTTCTTT. Translation gives CSARVGGAQTEAFF.

The CDR3 DNA reads TGTGCCAGCAGCCCCGAGGTGGGCGTCAATCAGCCCCAGCATTTT. Amino acids: CASSPEVGVNQPQHF. This chain connects TRBV7-2 to TRBJ1-5; D is ambiguous. This CDR3 comprises 15 residues. CDR1 is SGHTA, CDR2 FQGNSA, per germline. V was pared by 5 bases and J by 3 bases, with 14 bases between.

The V gene is TRBV12-3 or TRBV12-4, the J gene TRBJ1-3, with unresolved D. This CDR3 contains 13 residues. V gave up 2 bases and J gave up 8 bases, with 10 bases separating them. Here the CDR3 reads CASSLSKADTIYF. In nucleotides, the CDR3 is TGTGCCAGCAGTTTATCGAAGGCTGACACCATATATTTT.

This clonotype was counted ten times or more. This chain links TRBV20-1 with TRBJ2-7; unclear D gene. Germline loops: CDR1 DFQATT, CDR2 SNEGSKA (reference sequence). Trimming took 0 bases from V and 0 from J, leaving 12 bases between them. CDR3 size: 15 residues. CDR3: CSAREWGLSSYEQYF. The CDR3 bases are TGCAGTGCTAGAGAGTGGGGATTAAGCTCCTACGAGCAGTACTTC.

This clonotype was detected ten times or more. The chain carries TRBV29-1 and TRBJ1-5, with D unresolved. The V and J ends lost 6 bases and 2 bases respectively, with 17 bases between them. The germline V gene encodes CDR1 SQVTM and CDR2 ANQGSEA. CDR3 length equals 15 residues. CDR3 nucleotides: TGCAGCGTGGCGGATGGAATTTTAGGCAATCAGCCCCAGCATTTT. Protein sequence: CSVADGILGNQPQHF.

In its sample, this clonotype was seen many times. This chain joins TRBV6-6 and TRBJ2-7; D gene ambiguous. Germline V gene data show CDR1 as MNHNY and CDR2 as SVGAGI (reference sequence). Trimming took 2 bases from V and 4 from J, leaving 9 bases between them. The CDR3 length is 13 residues. The chain's CDR3 is CASSYQQPYEQYF. CDR3 coding DNA: TGTGCCAGCAGTTACCAACAGCCATACGAGCAGTACTTC.

This clonotype was recorded at least ten times. The chain combines TRBV24-1 with TRBJ2-2; D is undetermined. The CDR3 spans 12 residues. V was clipped by 8 bases and J by 5 bases, with 8 bases between them. CDR1 is KGHDR and CDR2 is SFDVKD in the germline V gene. As DNA, the CDR3 is TGTGCCACCAAGGGCAATACCGGGGAGCTGTTTTTT. This sequence encodes CATKGNTGELFF.

This clonotype was seen at least ten times. The chain employs TRBV6-1 and TRBJ2-3, with a weak D call TRBD2 (6 bases). V was cut by 5 bases and J by 5 bases, with 17 bases left in between. CDR1 is MNHNS and CDR2 is SASEGT in the germline V gene. This CDR3 comprises 15 residues. The CDR3 is CASSYAGSSGDTQYF. The CDR3 bases are TGTGCCAGCAGTTATGCGGGATCTTCGGGAGATACGCAGTATTTT.

There are many counts of this clonotype. This chain connects TRBV19 to TRBJ2-3, with D unresolved. CDR1 LNHDA and CDR2 SQIVND come from the germline V gene (reference sequence). Trimming left V 5 bases short and J 2 bases short, with 14 bases between. The CDR3 consists of 15 residues. CDR3: CASSDGQKNTDTQYF. For the CDR3, the DNA is TGTGCCAGTAGTGATGGGCAGAAGAACACAGATACGCAGTATTTT.

In this sample, this clonotype turned up many times. This rearrangement joins TRBV5-4 to TRBJ1-3, with a tentative D call TRBD1 (5 bases). Trimming took off 1 base at V and 11 bases at J, with 13 bases between the two ends. Per germline, CDR1 SGHNT and CDR2 YYREEE (reference sequence). The CDR3 loop spans 13 amino acids. This chain's CDR3 is CASSLYLRGAIYF. Here the CDR3 DNA reads TGTGCCAGCAGCTTGTATCTAAGGGGCGCCATATATTTT.